The rows below give T cell receptor beta chains drawn from one sample of a study of molecular identifiers for immune sequencing clone quantification. In TCRdb, the PCR reads were re-called with MiXCR into one record per CDR3 protein. Of hundreds of thousands of distinct CDR3 sequences in the sample, approximately 24% were seen once. The sequenced material came from naive CD8+ T cells from blood, with Jurkat cell RNA spiked in. Every receptor here comes from a human donor in good health. Some libraries in this study had Jurkat cell RNA spiked in. CDR3s include the opening cysteine and the closing phenylalanine or tryptophan. D genes are given only for firm matches. Some rows have no size entry. The others give once, few or many, or a class for an expanded clone.

v_gene	d_gene	j_gene	abundance	CDR3nt	CDR3aa
TRBV7-9	TRBD2	TRBJ2-3	many	TGTGCCAGCAGCTTGCAACTAGCGCCGGCAGATACGCAGTATTTT	CASSLQLAPADTQYF
TRBV28	.	TRBJ1-5	many	TGTGCCAGCAGTTTGACAGATAGCAATCAGCCCCAGCATTTT	CASSLTDSNQPQHF
TRBV20-1	TRBD2	TRBJ2-3	many	TGCAGTGCTTCTAGCGGGAGGATCCTCCCAGATACGCAGTATTTT	CSASSGRILPDTQYF
TRBV27	TRBD2	TRBJ2-3	few	TGTGCCAGCCAACTAGCGGGGGGCACAGATACGCAGTATTTT	CASQLAGGTDTQYF
TRBV5-1	.	TRBJ1-4	.	TGCGCCAGCAGCCCCGCCAGCCTGCGGGAAAAACTGGTTTTT	CASSPASLREKLVF
TRBV7-7	.	TRBJ2-5	.	TGTGCCAGCAGCCAGGTTCTAGGGGAAGAGACCCAGTACTTC	CASSQVLGEETQYF
TRBV7-8	TRBD2	TRBJ2-7	few	TGTGCCAGCAGCTCTCTGCGGGAGTACGAGCAGTACTTC	CASSSLREYEQYF
TRBV2	TRBD1	TRBJ2-1	once	TGTGCCAGGGACCGGGACAGGGAATACAATGAGCAGTTCTTC	CARDRDREYNEQFF
TRBV4-3	TRBD1	TRBJ2-3	many	TGCGCCAGCAGCCCCAGACAGGGCAACACAGATACGCAGTATTTT	CASSPRQGNTDTQYF
TRBV28	.	TRBJ1-2	once	TGTGCCAGCAGCTACGGGGGGCCCAATTATGGCTACACCTTC	CASSYGGPNYGYTF
TRBV10-3	.	TRBJ2-7	many	TGTGCCACCCGAAGGGACGGATACAGCTCCTACGAGCAGTACTTC	CATRRDGYSSYEQYF
TRBV19	.	TRBJ2-1	few	TGTGCCAGTAGTATAGACCTCGCTGGGTTGGCAGCGGGGCAGTTCTTC	CASSIDLAGLAAGQFF
TRBV6-2/TRBV6-3	.	TRBJ1-5	many	TGTGCCAGCAGTTATCTTGGGACCAACATAGATCAGCCCCAGCATTTT	CASSYLGTNIDQPQHF